This TCR beta chain was observed in a study of shared clonotypes between healthy human individuals. Study outcomes and limitations: Richness estimates generally favored naive over memory subsets.

A word on this clone: The antigen is undetermined.

Measured with immunoSEQ multiplex PCR; TCRdb has only the in-frame clones, and not every one. The profile shows around 510,000 clones, around 95% of them singletons. This CDR3 contains 11 residues. Looked up from germline, CDR1 is MDHEN and CDR2 is SYDVKM. The germline V and J ends were trimmed by 6 bases and 10 bases, with 10 bases remaining between them. The V gene is TRBV28, the J gene TRBJ2-1; D might be TRBD1 or TRBD2, each matching 6 bases. The clonotype originates from a woman between 25 and 40 years old in good health. Sequenced sample: naive CD4+ T cells sorted from blood. The subset denotes: CD45RA+ positively selected. The CDR3 coding sequence is TGTGCCAGCAGCCGCGGGACAGAGCAGTTCTTC. It is translated as CASSRGTEQFF.